The next 16 T cell receptor beta chains were all read from a single sample in a study of cytomegalovirus exposure and HLA in healthy donors. Profiled with immunoSEQ multiplex PCR; TCRdb holds only in-frame clones, not every one. The sample lists about 75,000 clones; around four fifths were seen once. Sequencing was done on a sample of PBMCs. The receptor set was obtained from a man aged 25 to 40 in good health and CMV-seronegative.

This clone is a singleton in its sample. The chain carries TRBV6-6 and TRBJ1-5; 7 bases match TRBD1. CDR3 length: 15 amino acids. CDR1 MNHNY and CDR2 SVGAGI come from the germline V gene (reference sequence). V lost 0 bases to trimming and J lost 5 bases; unmatched junction nucleotides: 4. The CDR3 sequence is CASSYSSQGDQPQHF. The CDR3 nucleotides read TGTGCCAGCAGTTACTCGTCCCAGGGGGATCAGCCCCAGCATTTT.

J is TRBJ1-2 and V is TRBV7-2, with D perhaps TRBD1 (6 bases). The germline V gene has CDR1 SGHTA and CDR2 FQGNSA. This CDR3 has 14 amino acids. Trimming pared 5 bases from V and 10 bases from J, leaving 20 bases between. This CDR3 is CASSPGQSVVTYTF. DNA of the CDR3: TGTGCCAGCAGCCCCGGACAGTCGGTTGTCACCTACACCTTC. The full variable domain, completed using reference TRBV7-2 and TRBJ1-2, is GAGVSQSPSNKVTEKGKDVELRCDPISGHTALYWYRQSLGQGLEFLIYFQGNSAPDKSGLPSDRFSAERTGGSVSTLTIQRTQQEDSAVYLCASSPGQSVVTYTFGSGTRLTVV.

This chain joins TRBV9 and TRBJ1-4; 7 bases match TRBD1. The trim removed 3 bases at V and 7 bases at J, leaving 6 bases unmatched. CDR1 is SGDLS, CDR2 YYNGEE, per germline. The length of the CDR3 is 14 residues. CDR3 nucleotides: TGTGCCAGCAGCGCCAGGGGGAGTCTTGAAAAACTGTTTTTT. It translates to CASSARGSLEKLFF.

CDR3: CASSSLNRDNEKLFF. The DNA of the CDR3 is TGTGCCAGCAGCTCGTTAAACAGGGATAATGAAAAACTGTTTTTT. The chain links TRBV21-1 to TRBJ1-4; the DNA was not compared with TRBD1, the D call given in the table. TRBV21-1 is assigned pseudogene status. This CDR3 contains 15 residues.

This sequence joins TRBV11-3 and TRBJ2-5; a weak D match, TRBD1 (5 bases). V was cut by 6 bases and J by 7 bases, with 15 bases left in between. There are 13 residues in the CDR3. From germline, CDR1 is SGHNT and CDR2 YENEEA. The CDR3 sequence is CASRGQTRRTQYF. The CDR3 nucleotides read TGTGCCAGCAGGGGGCAGACCAGACGGACCCAGTACTTC.

The chain couples TRBV14 to TRBJ2-5, with D uncertain. Trimming cost V 1 base and J 3 bases, with 6 bases left between them. The CDR3 spans 13 residues. In germline, CDR1 is SGHDN, CDR2 FVKESK. DNA of the CDR3: TGTGCCAGCAGCCAAGCCCCTAAAGAGACCCAGTACTTC. Translating gives CASSQAPKETQYF.

This chain joins TRBV21-1 and TRBJ1-2; the table's D gene call, TRBD1, was not cross checked with the DNA. TRBV21-1 is a pseudogene. The CDR3 length is 12 residues. CDR3 DNA sequence: TGTGCCAGCAGCAATTCAAATTATGGCTACACCTTC. This translates into CASSNSNYGYTF.

This chain connects TRBV19 to TRBJ1-5; D is uncertain. The CDR3 totals 16 residues. V lost 7 bases and J 3 bases, leaving 19 bases between the germline ends. The V gene's germline CDR1 is LNHDA and CDR2 SQIVND (reference sequence). The CDR3 DNA sequence: TGTGCCAGTATTGGTCAGGCAGGCTCCCTCAATCAGCCCCAGCATTTT. Protein: CASIGQAGSLNQPQHF.

This chain uses TRBV28 with TRBJ2-3, with a weak D call TRBD2 (5 bases). Per the germline V gene, CDR1 is MDHEN and CDR2 is SYDVKM. Trimming took off 7 bases at V and 3 bases at J, with 14 bases between the two ends. The CDR3 consists of 14 residues. CDR3 sequence reads: CASTPDGETDTQYF. CDR3 DNA: TGTGCCAGCACCCCAGACGGGGAGACAGATACGCAGTATTTT.

The chain couples TRBV2 to TRBJ2-2; possibly TRBD1 for D (6 bases). Germline lookup yields CDR1 SNHLY and CDR2 FYNNEI. The CDR3 covers 13 residues. Trimming shortened V by 6 bases and J by 5 bases, and 10 bases separated the two germline ends. The CDR3 DNA sequence: TGTGCCAGCAGCCCTGGACAGACCGGGGAGCTGTTTTTT. It specifies CASSPGQTGELFF.

This sequence joins TRBV30 and TRBJ1-2; weak D call: TRBD1 (6 bases). Between the trimmed V and J ends, which lost 0 bases and 4 bases, there was a span of 6 bases. The germline CDR1 and CDR2 sequences are GTSNPN and SVGIG (reference sequence). The CDR3 is 12 amino acids. The CDR3 nucleotides are TGTGCCTGGAGTGTGGACAGCTATGGCTACACCTTC. Encoded protein: CAWSVDSYGYTF.

The chain couples TRBV10-1 to TRBJ2-1, with 7 bases identical to TRBD1. The J segment lost 8 bases and the V segment lost 0 bases, leaving 16 bases of the junction unmatched. Germline loops: CDR1 WNHNN, CDR2 SYGVQD (reference sequence). There are 18 residues in the CDR3. The CDR3 nucleotides are TGCGCCAGCAGTGAGTCCACCCGGGACAGTCATCAGGGGCATGAGCAGTTCTTC. Amino acids: CASSESTRDSHQGHEQFF.

The J gene is TRBJ2-6, the V gene TRBV5-1; D not resolved. V was clipped by 0 bases and J by 2 bases, with 9 bases between them. Germline CDR1 reads SGHRS; CDR2 reads YFSETQ. CDR3 length equals 16 residues. The CDR3 DNA reads TGCGCCAGCAGCTTGGTTTTCATTCCTGGGGCCAACGTCCTGACTTTC. Its translation: CASSLVFIPGANVLTF.

The chain recombines TRBV5-1 with TRBJ1-1; no clear D. The V and J ends lost 2 bases and 6 bases respectively, with 11 bases between them. CDR3 size: 13 residues. Germline CDR1 is SGHRS and CDR2 is YFSETQ. This chain's CDR3 is CASSLGGSPEAFF. CDR3 sequence (DNA): TGCGCCAGCAGCTTAGGAGGGAGCCCTGAAGCTTTCTTT.

V gene TRBV6-6 combines with J gene TRBJ2-1; TRBD1 matches at 8 bases. CDR1 and CDR2 (germline): MNHNY, SVGAGI (reference sequence). V shed 8 bases, J shed 6 bases, and the junction held 12 bases outside the gene matches. The CDR3 extends over 15 amino acids. The CDR3 DNA reads TGTGCCAGCCACCTTTCGGGACAGGCTACCAATGAGCAGTTCTTC. This translates into CASHLSGQATNEQFF.

The chain couples TRBV18 to TRBJ1-3; D is possibly TRBD1 (5 bases). The ends were cut back, 6 bases at V and 0 bases at J, with 15 bases in the middle. The CDR3 consists of 16 residues. Germline-derived CDR1 and CDR2 are KGHSH and LQKENI. The CDR3 sequence is CASSVGQPSSGNTIYF. DNA for the CDR3: TGTGCCAGCTCCGTGGGGCAGCCGAGCTCTGGAAACACCATATATTTT.